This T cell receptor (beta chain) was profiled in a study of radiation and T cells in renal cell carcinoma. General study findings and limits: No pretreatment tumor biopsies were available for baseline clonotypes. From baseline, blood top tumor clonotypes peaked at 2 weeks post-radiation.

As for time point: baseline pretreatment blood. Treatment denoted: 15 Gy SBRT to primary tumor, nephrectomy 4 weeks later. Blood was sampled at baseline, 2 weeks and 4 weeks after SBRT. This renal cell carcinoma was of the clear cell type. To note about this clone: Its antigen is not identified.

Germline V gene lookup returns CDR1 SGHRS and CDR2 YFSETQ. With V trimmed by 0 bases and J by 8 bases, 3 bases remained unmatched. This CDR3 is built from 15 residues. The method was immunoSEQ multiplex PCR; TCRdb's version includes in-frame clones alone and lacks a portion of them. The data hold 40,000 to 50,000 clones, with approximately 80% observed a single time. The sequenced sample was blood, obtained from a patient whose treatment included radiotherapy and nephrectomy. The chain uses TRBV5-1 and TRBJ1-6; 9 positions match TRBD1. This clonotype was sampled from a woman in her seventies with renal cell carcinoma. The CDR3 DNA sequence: TGCGCCAGCAGCTTGGGACAGGGGGGGGATTCACCCCTCCACTTT. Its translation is CASSLGQGGDSPLHF.